The 17 T cell receptor beta chains below come from one sample, sequenced in a study of PD-1 blockade in classical Hodgkin lymphoma. Each patient experienced a relapse that followed autologous stem cell transplantation, and brentuximab vedotin exposure varied. Only in-frame clones appear in the TCRdb table, and some are missing; sequencing was by immunoSEQ multiplex PCR. The sample lists 25,000 to 35,000 clones, 70% to 75% occurring once. The sample was peripheral blood mononuclear cells (PBMCs), taken before the second cycle of nivolumab. These receptors all stem from a human donor with classical Hodgkin lymphoma.

This clone was seen just once. The chain recombines TRBV7-2 with TRBJ2-3, with unresolved D. The CDR3 is made up of 11 amino acids. V was trimmed by 3 bases and J by 5 bases, leaving 3 bases between them. CDR1 is SGHTA and CDR2 is FQGNSA in the germline V gene. The CDR3 DNA sequence: TGTGCCAGCAGCTTTGTAGATACGCAGTATTTT. This translates into CASSFVDTQYF.

This chain uses TRBV7-9 with TRBJ1-1; no clear D. V was clipped by 5 bases and J by 11 bases, with 15 bases between them. CDR1 and CDR2 from the germline V gene are SEHNR and FQNEAQ (reference sequence). The CDR3 contains 12 residues. CDR3 region: CASSPDLKRAFF. CDR3 sequence (DNA): TGTGCCAGCAGCCCGGACCTAAAGAGGGCTTTCTTT. Full variable domain (outside the CDR3, taken from reference TRBV7-9 and TRBJ1-1): DTGVSQNPRHKITKRGQNVTFRCDPISEHNRLYWYRQTLGQGPEFLTYFQNEAQLEKSRLLSDRFSAERPKGSFSTLEIQRTEQGDSAMYLCASSPDLKRAFFGQGTRLTVV.

V is TRBV28 and J is TRBJ1-1; TRBD1 is a possible D gene (5 bases). Germline assignment: CDR1 MDHEN and CDR2 SYDVKM. The CDR3 extends over 10 amino acids. Trimming removed 6 bases at V and 10 bases at J, with 9 bases between. The CDR3 loop is CASSNRLAFF. DNA for the CDR3: TGTGCCAGCAGCAACAGGTTAGCTTTCTTT.

V usage is TRBV30 and J usage is TRBJ2-7, with D tentatively TRBD1 (5 bases). This CDR3 is 13 amino acids long. CDR1 and CDR2 (germline): GTSNPN, SVGIG (reference sequence). Deletions cut 6 bases from V and 4 bases from J, with 16 bases between. The chain's CDR3 is CACLWGPGYEQYF. DNA for the CDR3: TGTGCCTGCCTCTGGGGCCCTGGGTACGAGCAGTACTTC.

The gene calls are TRBV10-2 and TRBJ1-3; the match to TRBD1 covers 7 bases. Losses at the gene ends were 4 bases for V and 2 bases for J; bases not matched to a gene: 5. CDR3 length equals 15 residues. CDR1 WSHSY and CDR2 SAAADI come from the germline V gene. CDR3 DNA: TGCGCCAGCAGTGGGGCAGGGGGACCTGGAAACACCATATATTTT. This encodes CASSGAGGPGNTIYF.

This clone was observed a handful of times. The gene calls are TRBV11-2 and TRBJ1-2; 8 nucleotides align to TRBD1. V gave up 0 bases and J gave up 4 bases; unmatched junction bases: 7. The CDR3 totals 16 residues. CDR1 is SGHAT and CDR2 is FQNNGV in the germline V gene. CDR3 bases: TGTGCCAGCAGCTTAGATCAGGGGGCTATTGCCTATGGCTACACCTTC. Translation gives CASSLDQGAIAYGYTF.

V usage is TRBV27 and J usage is TRBJ2-1, with D maybe TRBD2 (7 bases). The CDR3 contains 17 residues. Trimming left V 4 bases short and J 3 bases short, with 19 bases between. Looked up from germline, CDR1 is MNHEY and CDR2 is SMNVEV (reference sequence). CDR3 in amino acids: CASSWGGLGGGYNEQFF. The DNA for the CDR3 is TGTGCCAGCAGTTGGGGAGGGTTGGGAGGGGGCTACAATGAGCAGTTCTTC.

The CDR3 DNA follows: TGTGCCAGCAGACCGACAGGGAACCCTTACAATGAGCAGTTCTTC. It is translated as CASRPTGNPYNEQFF. The chain is built from TRBV6-5 and TRBJ2-1, with TRBD1 matching 7 bases. CDR1 is MNHEY, CDR2 SVGAGI, per germline. The CDR3 length is 15 residues. The junction had 9 bases not matched to a gene; V was cut back by 6 bases and J by 4 bases.

The chain is built from TRBV10-3 and TRBJ2-5, with 10 bases lining up with TRBD1. The germline gives CDR1 ENHRY, CDR2 SYGVKD. The CDR3 length is 14 residues. With 7 bases clipped from V and 2 bases from J, the junction kept 4 bases outside the gene matches. Written as DNA, the CDR3 is TGTGCCATCAACCAGGGACAGGGGCAAGAGACCCAGTACTTC. Protein: CAINQGQGQETQYF.

This chain connects TRBV6-1 to TRBJ2-3; no definite D call. This CDR3 region has 13 residues. Germline V gene lookup returns CDR1 MNHNS and CDR2 SASEGT. With 2 bases removed from V and 2 bases from J, the gap between germline ends came to 5 bases. This CDR3 is CASSESITDTQYF. The CDR3 DNA reads as TGTGCCAGCAGTGAATCTATCACAGATACGCAGTATTTT.

This chain joins TRBV7-3 and TRBJ2-3; TRBD2 agrees at 13 bases. CDR3 length equals 16 residues. Per germline, CDR1 SGHTA and CDR2 FQGTGA. Trimming removed 5 bases from V and 6 bases from J; junction bases left unmatched: 8. This chain's CDR3 is CASSAPGLAGTDTQYF. CDR3 sequence (DNA): TGTGCCAGCAGCGCACCGGGACTAGCGGGGACGGATACGCAGTATTTT. Full variable domain (rest looked up from reference TRBV7-3 and TRBJ2-3): GAGVSQTPSNKVTEKGKYVELRCDPISGHTALYWYRQSLGQGPEFLIYFQGTGAADDSGLPNDRFFAVRPEGSVSTLKIQRTERGDSAVYLCASSAPGLAGTDTQYFGPGTRLTVL.

This chain connects TRBV11-1 to TRBJ2-7; D may be TRBD2 (6 bases). The germline gives CDR1 SGHAT, CDR2 FQDESV (reference sequence). The CDR3 covers 14 residues. Trimming took 4 bases from V and 3 from J, leaving 13 bases between them. The CDR3: CASSSRDSNYEQYF. The CDR3 DNA follows: TGTGCCAGCAGCTCCCGGGACTCTAACTACGAGCAGTACTTC.

This sequence joins TRBV11-2 and TRBJ2-3; D gene unclear. V was pared by 3 bases and J by 2 bases, with 0 bases between. This CDR3 has 11 amino acids. Germline-derived CDR1 and CDR2 are SGHAT and FQNNGV. CDR3 region: CASSFTDTQYF. The CDR3 DNA follows: TGTGCCAGCAGCTTCACAGATACGCAGTATTTT.

This sequence joins TRBV6-5 and TRBJ1-1; D is ambiguous. The CDR3 is made up of 11 amino acids. Germline-derived CDR1 and CDR2 are MNHEY and SVGAGI. V was clipped by 2 bases and J by 5 bases, with 3 bases between them. CDR3 sequence: CASSYGTEAFF. The CDR3, as DNA: TGTGCCAGCAGTTACGGGACTGAAGCTTTCTTT.

This clone was picked up a small number of times. V gene TRBV27 combines with J gene TRBJ1-1; no clear D gene. Trimming stripped 3 bases from V and 8 bases from J, with 16 bases between. Germline V lookup: CDR1 MNHEY, CDR2 SMNVEV (reference sequence). The CDR3 is made up of 14 amino acids. The CDR3 spells CASSFVGAGMEAFF. The DNA of the CDR3 is TGTGCCAGCAGTTTTGTTGGTGCCGGGATGGAAGCTTTCTTT.

The chain has TRBV2 and TRBJ1-2; TRBD1 agrees at 7 bases. CDR3 length: 15 amino acids. The junction had 9 bases not matched to a gene; V was cut back by 2 bases and J by 6 bases. Looked up from germline, CDR1 is SNHLY and CDR2 is FYNNEI. The CDR3: CASSETTTGVHGYTF. CDR3 in DNA: TGTGCCAGCAGTGAAACAACTACAGGGGTGCATGGCTACACCTTC.

The gene calls are TRBV5-5 and TRBJ2-7, with 7 bases fitting TRBD1. Unmatched junction bases numbered 6, after V lost 1 base and J lost 2 bases. Germline V gene lookup returns CDR1 SGHKS and CDR2 YYEKEE (reference sequence). The CDR3 runs to 15 residues. The CDR3 bases are TGTGCCAGCAGCTTGAGCCCGGACAGGACCTACGAGCAGTACTTC. It encodes CASSLSPDRTYEQYF.